This T cell receptor (beta chain) was sequenced for a study of CD8 T cells in Susac syndrome. RNA was extracted with the RNeasy kit, and a quantity of roughly 0.5 to 1 ug was reverse transcribed using random hexamers. It was immunoSEQ multiplex PCR that amplified TCR beta CDR3 across 54 Vbeta and 13 Jbeta. One entry per CDR3 protein results from TCRdb running MiXCR on the immunoSEQ multiplex PCR reads. Found here are 250,000 to 350,000 distinct CDR3 sequences, about 85% of them singletons; the top ten hold approximately 0.12%. Sequencing of TCR beta was carried out in blood CD8+ and CD4+ T cells. The patients serving as multiple sclerosis controls were treatment-naive. They had stable or active relapsing-remitting disease and fulfilled revised McDonald criteria. TEMRA cells were enriched by FACS, while CD8+ and CD4+ T cells were obtained through a negative isolation that was performed magnetically.

This receptor was identified in a human donor with multiple sclerosis. The sample consisted of CD8+ T cells from PBMCs.

The CDR3 here is CASSPPFREGYNEAFF. Here the CDR3 DNA reads TGTGCCAGCAGTCCCCCCTTTCGTGAGGGCTACAATGAAGCTTTCTTT. The chain uses TRBV27 and TRBJ1-1, with no clear D. From germline, CDR1 is MNHEY and CDR2 SMNVEV (reference sequence). The CDR3 extends over 16 amino acids. V shed 5 bases and J shed 7 bases, with 23 bases lying between them.